These 21 T cell receptor beta chains were all obtained from the same sample, sequenced in a study of low-dose radiotherapy and immunotherapy resistance in tumors. TCRs were put through approximately 20 PCR cycles of amplification with Phusion. A constant-region primer and the V-primer adapter served as the primer pair. TCRdb fed the reads into MiXCR, producing one record per CDR3 protein. The sample holds about 50,000 distinct CDR3 sequences, about 12% seen once. The time point denotes: before trial treatment. The specimen was PBMCs, collected before treatment. These receptors were collected from a female donor with ovarian cancer.

This clonotype came up many times. The V gene is TRBV12-3 or TRBV12-4, the J gene TRBJ2-7, with D possibly matching TRBD1 (6 bases). V was clipped by 7 bases and J by 5 bases, with 21 bases between them. The CDR3 loop spans 15 amino acids. CDR3 in DNA: TGTGCCAGCACCTCGAATTCCAGGGGATTCGACGAGCAGTACTTC. Its protein is CASTSNSRGFDEQYF.

This clonotype was seen repeatedly, ten times or more. The chain recombines TRBV18 with TRBJ2-5; D is unclear. The germline V gene encodes CDR1 KGHSH and CDR2 LQKENI. This CDR3 spans 14 amino acids. Trimming stripped 1 base from V and 0 bases from J, with 6 bases between. CDR3 sequence reads: CASSPRVDQETQYF. The CDR3 DNA is TGTGCCAGCTCACCACGGGTGGACCAAGAGACCCAGTACTTC.

This clonotype was found a few times. The rearrangement joins TRBV12-3 or TRBV12-4 to TRBJ2-2; no clear D gene. The CDR3 is 11 amino acids. The V end was cut by 3 bases, the J end by 10 bases, with 6 bases between. The CDR3 here is CASSFFPELFF. The DNA of the CDR3 is TGTGCCAGCAGTTTTTTTCCGGAGCTGTTTTTT.

This clonotype was counted at least ten times. The chain joins TRBV9 to TRBJ1-3, with 7 bases that match TRBD1. Germline CDR1 reads SGDLS; CDR2 reads YYNGEE. V was clipped by 1 base and J by 2 bases; unmatched bases: 3. There are 15 residues in the CDR3. CDR3 loop: CASSVTGVTGNTIYF. The CDR3 DNA reads TGTGCCAGCAGCGTAACAGGGGTAACTGGAAACACCATATATTTT.

The sample holds many counts of this clonotype. The J gene is TRBJ2-2, the V gene TRBV24-1, with 8 bases that match TRBD2. Germline values: CDR1 KGHDR, CDR2 SFDVKD. The trim removed 3 bases at V and 5 bases at J, leaving 1 base unmatched. CDR3 length: 14 residues. As DNA, the CDR3 is TGTGCCACCAGTGATCCGGGGGGGACCGGGGAGCTGTTTTTT. The encoded protein is CATSDPGGTGELFF.

This clonotype was seen ten or more times. J is TRBJ1-1 and V is TRBV12-5; D unresolved. The V and J ends lost 3 bases and 11 bases respectively, with 16 bases between them. The germline V gene encodes CDR1 LGHNT and CDR2 FRNRAP. The CDR3 extends over 13 amino acids. DNA for the CDR3: TGTGCTAGTGGTTTAGAATGGAGAACCGGGGCTTTCTTT. Protein: CASGLEWRTGAFF.

This clonotype was observed a few times. This chain connects TRBV6-1 to TRBJ1-1; TRBD1 aligns across 9 bases. CDR3 length: 13 residues. Germline assignment: CDR1 MNHNS and CDR2 SASEGT. The ends lost 7 bases at V and 7 bases at J; junction bases unmatched: 7. CDR3 region: CASNLQGAREAFF. The CDR3 nucleotides are TGTGCCAGCAACCTACAGGGGGCGCGTGAAGCTTTCTTT.

This clonotype has only a few counts. A much larger clone differs by one base, so this may be a read error. The chain couples TRBV7-2 to TRBJ2-3; D is uncertain. Germline loops: CDR1 SGHTA, CDR2 FQGNSA. The CDR3 totals 12 residues. The CDR3 reads CASSYGTDTEYF. The CDR3 coding sequence is TGTGCCAGCAGCTACGGCACAGATACGGAGTATTTT.

This clonotype was seen repeatedly, ten times or more. This chain links TRBV4-2 with TRBJ1-1; D may be TRBD1 (5 bases). Germline assignment: CDR1 LGHNA and CDR2 YNFKEQ. Between the trimmed V and J ends, which lost 4 bases and 7 bases, there was a span of 22 bases. This CDR3 spans 16 amino acids. The chain's CDR3 is CASSLGDSLGGIEAFF. Written as DNA, the CDR3 is TGTGCCAGCAGCCTTGGGGACTCCCTTGGCGGGATTGAAGCTTTCTTT.

This clonotype was seen many times. This sequence joins TRBV2 and TRBJ2-7, with 8 nucleotides matching TRBD1. CDR1 and CDR2 (germline): SNHLY, FYNNEI. This CDR3 has 14 residues. V trimming: 6 bases; J trimming: 3 bases; junction bases outside the gene matches: 7. CDR3 protein: CASRDRVSSYEQYF. CDR3 DNA: TGTGCCAGCAGGGACAGGGTTAGTAGCTACGAGCAGTACTTC.

This clonotype was observed many times. This sequence joins TRBV30 and TRBJ1-5; D ambiguous. The V end lost 3 bases, the J end lost 7 bases, and 19 bases lay between the germline ends. Germline V gene lookup returns CDR1 GTSNPN and CDR2 SVGIG (reference sequence). CDR3 length: 15 residues. The CDR3 DNA is TGTGCCTGGAGCCGCGCCTCAGGAAGCTCCCAGCCCCAGCATTTT. Translating it yields CAWSRASGSSQPQHF.

Ten or more counts support this clonotype. CDR3 region: CASSSWTLVGAEAFF. Written as DNA, the CDR3 is TGTGCCAGCAGCTCCTGGACTCTCGTGGGAGCTGAAGCTTTCTTT. The chain joins TRBV7-9 to TRBJ1-1; D ambiguous. Germline loops: CDR1 SEHNR, CDR2 FQNEAQ (reference sequence). V lost 4 bases, J lost 6 bases, and 18 bases lay in between. The CDR3 totals 15 residues. The full variable domain, with the rest looked up from reference TRBV7-9 and TRBJ1-1, is DTGVSQNPRHKITKRGQNVTFRCDPISEHNRLYWYRQTLGQGPEFLTYFQNEAQLEKSRLLSDRFSAERPKGSFSTLEIQRTEQGDSAMYLCASSSWTLVGAEAFFGQGTRLTVV.

This clonotype occurred many times. V gene TRBV6-2 or TRBV6-3 combines with J gene TRBJ1-6; 7 bases are shared with TRBD1. There are 14 residues in the CDR3. Unmatched junction bases numbered 6, after V lost 5 bases and J lost 8 bases. CDR1 and CDR2 from the germline V gene are MNHEY and SVGEGT. CDR3 protein: CASSPQGNHSPLHF. CDR3 nucleotides: TGTGCCAGCAGTCCACAGGGGAACCATTCACCCCTCCACTTT.

This chain links TRBV1 with TRBJ2-2; TRBD1 is taken as the D call from the table, unchecked against the DNA. TRBV1 is tagged as a pseudogene. This CDR3 has 13 amino acids. The CDR3 protein is CTSSRLGDGELFF. CDR3 sequence (DNA): TGCACCAGCAGCCGTTTGGGGGACGGGGAGCTGTTTTTT.

In this sample, this clonotype turned up many times. This chain uses TRBV29-1 with TRBJ2-1; TRBD1 is a possible D gene (7 bases). Germline V lookup: CDR1 SQVTM, CDR2 ANQGSEA. V gave up 7 bases and J gave up 7 bases, with 20 bases separating them. The CDR3 is 14 amino acids. The CDR3 loop reads CSAIAVRGLNEQFF. In DNA form, the CDR3 reads TGCAGCGCCATAGCGGTCAGGGGGTTGAATGAGCAGTTCTTC.

This clonotype was recorded many times. This chain joins TRBV20-1 and TRBJ2-2; perhaps TRBD2 as D (5 bases). V gave up 0 bases and J gave up 9 bases, with 11 bases separating them. Germline CDR1 DFQATT, CDR2 SNEGSKA (reference sequence). The CDR3 extends over 13 amino acids. In nucleotides, the CDR3 is TGCAGTGCTAGAGAAGCCACGGGGTGGGAGCTGTTTTTT. Encoded protein: CSAREATGWELFF.

In this sample, this clonotype turned up many times. The V and J genes are TRBV28 and TRBJ1-1; 7 nucleotides match TRBD1. CDR3 size: 17 residues. Trimming took 6 bases from V and 1 from J; bases not matched to a gene: 14. CDR1 MDHEN and CDR2 SYDVKM come from the germline V gene. The CDR3 reads CASRNSWVGQRNTEAFF. CDR3 DNA: TGTGCCAGCAGAAACTCCTGGGTGGGACAGCGGAACACTGAAGCTTTCTTT.

This clonotype has a count of ten or more. The chain combines TRBV18 with TRBJ1-1, with D hard to call. Trimming took off 3 bases at V and 12 bases at J, with 17 bases between the two ends. The length of the CDR3 is 13 residues. Per germline, CDR1 KGHSH and CDR2 LQKENI. CDR3 in DNA: TGTGCCAGCTCACCGAATCGCCCCCTCCGGTCTTTCTTT. Translated: CASSPNRPLRSFF.

This clonotype was found many times. CDR3 sequence (DNA): TGTGCCAGTAGTTTATGGGGTGGCTACGAGCAGTACTTC. Protein: CASSLWGGYEQYF. The chain employs TRBV19 and TRBJ2-7; D is undetermined. Trimming left V 5 bases short and J 3 bases short, with 11 bases between. Germline V gene lookup returns CDR1 LNHDA and CDR2 SQIVND (reference sequence). This CDR3 contains 13 residues.

CDR3 protein: CASSLAYLTGEEQYF. DNA for the CDR3: TGCGCCAGCAGCTTGGCTTACCTTACAGGGGAAGAGCAGTACTTC. The rearrangement uses TRBV5-1 and TRBJ2-7, with 7 bases aligning to TRBD1. V shed 0 bases, J shed 7 bases, and the junction held 10 bases outside the gene matches. CDR1 is SGHRS, CDR2 YFSETQ, per germline. This CDR3 contains 15 residues.

This clonotype has a count of ten or more. V usage is TRBV19 and J usage is TRBJ2-5; 11 nucleotides agree with TRBD1. Trimming at V came to 8 bases and at J to 0 bases, leaving 5 bases not matched to a gene. CDR1 LNHDA and CDR2 SQIVND come from the germline V gene (reference sequence). CDR3 size: 15 residues. The CDR3: CASGQGASYQETQYF. CDR3 nucleotides: TGTGCCAGTGGACAGGGGGCTTCGTACCAAGAGACCCAGTACTTC.